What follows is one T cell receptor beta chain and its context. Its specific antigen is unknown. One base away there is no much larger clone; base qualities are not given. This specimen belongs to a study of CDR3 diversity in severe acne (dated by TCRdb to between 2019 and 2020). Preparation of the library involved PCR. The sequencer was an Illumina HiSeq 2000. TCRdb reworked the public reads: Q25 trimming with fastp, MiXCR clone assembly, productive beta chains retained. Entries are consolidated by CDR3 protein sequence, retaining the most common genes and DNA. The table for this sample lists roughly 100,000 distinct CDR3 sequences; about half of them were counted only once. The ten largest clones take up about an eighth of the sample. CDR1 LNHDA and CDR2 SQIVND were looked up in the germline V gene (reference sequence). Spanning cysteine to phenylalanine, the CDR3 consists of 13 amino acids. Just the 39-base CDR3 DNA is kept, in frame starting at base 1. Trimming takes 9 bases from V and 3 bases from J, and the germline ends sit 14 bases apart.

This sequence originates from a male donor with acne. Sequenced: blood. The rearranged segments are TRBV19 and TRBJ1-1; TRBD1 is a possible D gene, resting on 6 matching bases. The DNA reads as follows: TGTGCCAGCACCCTGGGGGGCGACACTGAAGCTTTCTTT. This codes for CASTLGGDTEAFF.